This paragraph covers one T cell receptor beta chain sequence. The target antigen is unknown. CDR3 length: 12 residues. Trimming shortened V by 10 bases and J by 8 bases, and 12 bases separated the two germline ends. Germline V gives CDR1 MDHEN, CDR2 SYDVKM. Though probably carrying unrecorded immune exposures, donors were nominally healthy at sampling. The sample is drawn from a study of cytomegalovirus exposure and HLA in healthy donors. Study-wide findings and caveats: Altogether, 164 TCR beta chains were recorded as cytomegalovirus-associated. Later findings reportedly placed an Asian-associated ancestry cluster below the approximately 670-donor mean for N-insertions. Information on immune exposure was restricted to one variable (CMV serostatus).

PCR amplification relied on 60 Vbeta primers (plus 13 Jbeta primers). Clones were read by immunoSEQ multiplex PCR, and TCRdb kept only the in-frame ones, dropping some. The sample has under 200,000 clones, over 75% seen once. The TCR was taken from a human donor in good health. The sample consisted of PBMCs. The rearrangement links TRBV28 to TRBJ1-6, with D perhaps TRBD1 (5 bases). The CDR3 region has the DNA TGTGCCACTGCCAGGGCCCATTCACCCCTCCACTTT. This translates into CATARAHSPLHF.